This TCR beta chain was obtained from a study of blood T cell repertoires in COVID-19. The germline V gene encodes CDR1 MGHDK and CDR2 SYGVNS. Between the trimmed V and J ends, which lost 6 bases and 1 base, there was a span of 13 bases. The CDR3 sequence is 14 residues long. How the authors handled the data: Amplifying reference gene primers gave estimates of nucleated cell counts. This table comes from immunoSEQ multiplex PCR, and its TCRdb copy is limited to in-frame clones, with some not included. Clone size and V and J calls were adopted from that table, with D and trimming inferred from the DNA. The repertoire has more than 55,000 clones, approximately 82% of them found once; the top ten carry over 7.5%.

This sequence originates from a woman older than 75 with acute or convalescent COVID-19. The chain combines TRBV25-1 with TRBJ2-7; D possibly corresponds to TRBD2 (6 bases). Sequencing was performed on peripheral blood. CDR3 nucleotides: TGTGCCAGCAGCGGGACTGAGCCATCCTACGAGCAGTACTTC. Amino acid sequence: CASSGTEPSYEQYF.